This T cell receptor (beta chain) was identified during a study of cytotoxic CD8 clonotypes in ibrutinib-treated CLL. Study-wide results and limits: Under treatment, the uncommon public clonotypes either contracted or remained stable. Samples were collected at differing times from sustained-remission and progressing patients.

Data came from immunoSEQ multiplex PCR; TCRdb stores just in-frame clones and leaves some out. The sample records about 300,000 clones, roughly three quarters being singletons. Germline lookup yields CDR1 SEHNR and CDR2 FQNEAQ (reference sequence). V lost 3 bases, J lost 3 bases, and 20 bases lay in between. The length of the CDR3 is 17 residues. For this clone: The antigen is undetermined.

The chain combines TRBV7-9 with TRBJ1-2, with D uncertain. Sequencing used PBMCs, obtained at disease progression, from a patient treated with ibrutinib. The receptor was isolated from a human donor with chronic lymphocytic leukemia. The CDR3 DNA reads TGTGCCAGCAGCTTTATTAAGCCAGCCTCATACGACTATGGCTACACCTTC. Amino acid sequence: CASSFIKPASYDYGYTF.